Presented here are 26 T cell receptor beta chains from one specimen sequenced in a study of metastatic and nonmetastatic thyroid tumors (dated by TCRdb to the early 2020s). None of the patients had been given any treatment before thyroid surgery. Libraries were built with PCR. Sequencing was carried out with an Illumina HiSeq 4000. The raw public reads went through TCRdb reprocessing: fastp at Q25, MiXCR clone calling, in-frame beta chains kept. This sample is represented by approximately 13,000 clones; approximately 12% of them were singletons. The ten largest clones add up to roughly 15% of the sample. The sample consisted of blood. The origin of the receptors is a female donor with papillary thyroid cancer or a benign thyroid nodule (not recorded which). Some clones in this sample may be carry-over from other donors' samples.

This chain links TRBV28 with TRBJ1-1; D unresolved. Trimming cost V 5 bases and J 7 bases, with 11 bases left between them. CDR1 MDHEN and CDR2 SYDVKM come from the germline V gene. The CDR3 has 12 residues. The chain's CDR3 is CASSAPPDEAFF. In nucleotides, the CDR3 is TGTGCCAGCAGTGCCCCGCCGGATGAAGCTTTCTTT.

This clone was seen ten or more times. This chain connects TRBV7-9 to TRBJ2-5; D remains ambiguous. V gave up 0 bases and J gave up 2 bases, with 4 bases separating them. Germline V CDR1 and CDR2: SEHNR, FQNEAQ (reference sequence). CDR3 length equals 13 residues. The CDR3 coding sequence is TGTGCCAGCAGCTTAGCGCAACAAGAGACCCAGTACTTC. Translating it yields CASSLAQQETQYF.

This clone was seen many times. This chain joins TRBV29-1 and TRBJ2-7; 12 nucleotides agree with TRBD1. V was clipped by 4 bases and J by 6 bases; unmatched bases: 7. This CDR3 has 14 amino acids. Germline V gene sequence: CDR1 SQVTM, CDR2 ANQGSEA. The DNA for the CDR3 is TGCAGCGTTGTCCAGGGGACAGGGGGCGTCGAGCAGTACTTC. Translating it yields CSVVQGTGGVEQYF.

The rearrangement joins TRBV12-3 or TRBV12-4 to TRBJ2-3, with 9 bases aligning to TRBD2. CDR3 length: 15 residues. After removal of 2 bases from V and 6 bases from J, the junction contained 6 bases not matched to a gene. The CDR3 region is CASSLRLAGSDTQYF. The CDR3 nucleotides read TGTGCCAGCAGTTTAAGGCTAGCGGGATCTGATACGCAGTATTTT.

In this sample, this clone turned up many times. This chain joins TRBV6-1 and TRBJ1-3; TRBD1 might be the D (6 bases). Germline V gene data show CDR1 as MNHNS and CDR2 as SASEGT. This CDR3 contains 14 residues. Trimming shortened V by 6 bases and J by 3 bases, and 12 bases separated the two germline ends. CDR3 nucleotide sequence: TGTGCCAGCAGAGAACAGGGACATGGAAACACCATATATTTT. Translation: CASREQGHGNTIYF.

This clone came up many times. V and J are TRBV19 and TRBJ1-4; D gene uncertain. Germline V CDR1 and CDR2: LNHDA, SQIVND (reference sequence). The CDR3 is made up of 13 amino acids. V was shortened by 3 bases and J by 5 bases, with 7 bases between the two germline ends. Here the CDR3 DNA reads TGTGCCAGTAGTATTAAAGTGAATGAAAAACTGTTTTTT. The encoded protein is CASSIKVNEKLFF.

Only one count was recorded for this clone. V gene TRBV12-5 combines with J gene TRBJ2-2; D remains ambiguous. In germline, CDR1 is LGHNT, CDR2 FRNRAP. The CDR3 is 12 residues long. The V end was cut by 6 bases, the J end by 6 bases, with 8 bases between. The CDR3 region is CASGRDSGELFF. The CDR3 DNA reads as TGTGCTAGTGGGCGAGATTCCGGGGAGCTGTTTTTT.

The sample holds a few counts of this clone. This chain uses TRBV2 with TRBJ2-2; 10 bases map to TRBD2. Trimming removed 7 bases from V and 7 bases from J; junction bases left unmatched: 9. The germline V gene has CDR1 SNHLY and CDR2 FYNNEI. The CDR3 has 15 amino acids. In nucleotides, the CDR3 is TGTGCCAGCACCTTTAGCGGGGGGTCGGTCGGGGAGCTGTTTTTT. Translating gives CASTFSGGSVGELFF.

This chain connects TRBV7-8 to TRBJ2-7, with D possibly being TRBD2 (5 bases). V was shortened by 0 bases and J by 10 bases, with 16 bases between the two germline ends. In germline, CDR1 is SGHVS, CDR2 FQNEAQ. The CDR3 covers 14 residues. CDR3 region: CASSLAEGNYNQYF. In nucleotides, the CDR3 is TGTGCCAGCAGCTTAGCAGAGGGCAATTACAATCAGTACTTC.

The chain links TRBV7-2 to TRBJ2-2, with D tentatively TRBD2 (5 bases). Per germline, CDR1 SGHTA and CDR2 FQGNSA. The V gene lost 1 base and the J gene lost 7 bases, with 13 bases spanning the gap. The CDR3 has 15 amino acids. The CDR3 region is CASSLGYIAGGELFF. Written as DNA, the CDR3 is TGTGCCAGCAGCTTAGGTTACATCGCGGGCGGGGAGCTGTTTTTT. The variable domain in full, completed from reference TRBV7-2 and TRBJ2-2, reads GAGVSQSPSNKVTEKGKDVELRCDPISGHTALYWYRQSLGQGLEFLIYFQGNSAPDKSGLPSDRFSAERTGGSVSTLTIQRTQQEDSAVYLCASSLGYIAGGELFFGEGSRLTVL.

V is TRBV12-5 and J is TRBJ2-6; D not certain. This CDR3 has 16 amino acids. The V and J ends lost 5 bases and 8 bases respectively, with 19 bases between them. CDR1 is LGHNT and CDR2 is FRNRAP in the germline V gene. CDR3 DNA sequence: TGTGCTAGTGGTCCGGATAGACCCTCCGGGTCCAACGTCCTGACTTTC. It is translated as CASGPDRPSGSNVLTF.

This clone has a count of ten or more. This chain links TRBV20-1 with TRBJ1-2; no firm D call. With 5 bases removed from V and 5 bases from J, the gap between germline ends came to 15 bases. Germline assignment: CDR1 DFQATT and CDR2 SNEGSKA (reference sequence). The CDR3 spans 13 residues. CDR3 residues: CSARTGRKYGYTF. DNA of the CDR3: TGCAGTGCTCGGACGGGTAGGAAATATGGCTACACCTTC.

A word on this clone: A much larger clone sits a single nucleotide away, making a read error possible. V and J are TRBV3-1 and TRBJ2-5; D could derive from TRBD1 or TRBD2 (5 bases each). This CDR3 region has 16 residues. CDR1 LGHDT and CDR2 YNNKEL come from the germline V gene (reference sequence). Here the CDR3 DNA reads TGTGCCAGCAGCCAAGGGTTGGCGGGTGGGGGAGAGATCCAGTACTTC. Its protein product is CASSQGLAGGGEIQYF.

This clone rates as medium-sized (0.01 to 0.1%). The chain combines TRBV27 with TRBJ2-2; D is perhaps TRBD1 (5 bases). The V end was cut by 3 bases, the J end by 1 base, with 9 bases between. Germline CDR1 reads MNHEY; CDR2 reads SMNVEV (reference sequence). CDR3 length: 15 residues. The CDR3 region has the DNA TGTGCCAGCAGTTTCAGGGCGCAGAACACCGGGGAGCTGTTTTTT. Translated: CASSFRAQNTGELFF.

This clone was recorded a few times. Other DNA sequences in the sample encode the same CDR3. The chain couples TRBV27 to TRBJ2-7; TRBD2 matches 7 bases. Germline trimming cut 3 bases from V and 6 bases from J; bases unmatched to any gene: 11. The CDR3 contains 15 residues. The germline CDR1 and CDR2 sequences are MNHEY and SMNVEV (reference sequence). The CDR3 reads CASSFAPAGAGEQYF. The CDR3 DNA reads TGTGCCAGCAGTTTTGCCCCGGCGGGAGCGGGCGAGCAGTACTTC.

Remarks on this clone: One junction end disagrees with the germline gene, perhaps due to a read error. The chain couples TRBV11-2 to TRBJ2-7; 8 nucleotides match TRBD1. CDR3 length equals 17 residues. CDR1 SGHAT and CDR2 FQNNGV come from the germline V gene. The DNA for the CDR3 is TGTGCCAACAGCGACCCCTGGACAGGGTGCTCGGAGTACGAGCAGTACTTC. Its protein is CANSDPWTGCSEYEQYF.

In its sample, this clone was seen many times. The CDR3 region has the DNA TGTGCCAGCAGCTCCAGGACAGGGGGCCCCTACGAGCAGTACTTC. Its translation is CASSSRTGGPYEQYF. This chain uses TRBV7-8 with TRBJ2-7, with 11 bases aligning to TRBD1. The germline V gene encodes CDR1 SGHVS and CDR2 FQNEAQ. V shed 4 bases and J 2 bases; nucleotides not matched to a gene: 4. CDR3 length equals 15 residues.

The chain combines TRBV20-1 with TRBJ2-5; 7 bases agree with TRBD2. The end of the DNA is better explained by TRBJ2-1, so the J call may be wrong. CDR1 and CDR2 from the germline V gene are DFQATT and SNEGSKA (reference sequence). This CDR3 spans 18 amino acids. CDR3 DNA: TGCAGTTCCCTCGCAACGGGGGGAAGTACGTTTGGCTATAATGAGCAGTTCTTC. It is translated as CSSLATGGSTFGYNEQFF.

Remarks on this clone: One end of the junction fails to match germline, which may point to a read error. The gene calls are TRBV20-1 and TRBJ2-7; D might be TRBD2 (6 bases). The CDR3 extends over 13 amino acids. Germline CDR1 is DFQATT and CDR2 is SNEGSKA (reference sequence). The CDR3 sequence is CSARGLSGYEQYF. The CDR3 DNA reads TGCAGTGCCAGAGGACTATCGGGCTACGAGCAGTACTTC.

Within the sample, this clone is medium-sized (0.01 to 0.1%). The chain employs TRBV6-2 or TRBV6-3 and TRBJ1-1, with TRBD1 identical over 8 bases. The germline CDR1 and CDR2 sequences are MNHEY and SVGEGT. V lost 5 bases, J lost 1 base, and 6 bases stayed unmatched. CDR3 length: 15 amino acids. CDR3 sequence: CASSDRGTGNTEAFF. The CDR3 coding sequence is TGTGCCAGCAGTGACAGAGGGACAGGGAACACTGAAGCTTTCTTT.

This clone was seen at least ten times. The chain employs TRBV20-1 and TRBJ2-1; 14 nucleotides match TRBD2. Germline assignment: CDR1 DFQATT and CDR2 SNEGSKA (reference sequence). The CDR3 is made up of 15 amino acids. The V segment lost 4 bases and the J segment 7 bases; nucleotides outside the gene matches: 6. CDR3: CSATGTSGSLNEQFF. DNA of the CDR3: TGCAGTGCTACTGGGACTAGCGGGAGTTTAAATGAGCAGTTCTTC.

With respect to this clone: An end of the junction does not agree with germline; a read error may underlie this. This specimen includes other DNA sequences encoding the same CDR3. DNA for the CDR3: TGTGCCAGCAGTTTATCACAGGGTCGGAATCAGCCCCAACACTTT. It yields the protein CASSLSQGRNQPQHF. The chain couples TRBV28 to TRBJ1-5; possibly TRBD1 for D (6 bases). The length of the CDR3 is 15 residues. Germline values: CDR1 MDHEN, CDR2 SYDVKM.

The sample holds many counts of this clone. The V and J genes are TRBV7-6 and TRBJ2-3; a possible D gene is TRBD2 (7 bases). Germline CDR1 is SGHVS and CDR2 is FNYEAQ. The CDR3 contains 14 residues. The V end lost 5 bases, the J end lost 6 bases, and 15 bases lay between the germline ends. The CDR3 coding sequence is TGTGCCAGCAGCCCTTTACGGGGGGCGGATACGCAGTATTTT. Amino acid sequence: CASSPLRGADTQYF.

For this clone: The conserved final phenylalanine or tryptophan is absent from the CDR3, which likely points to a read error. The chain carries TRBV3-1 and TRBJ1-2; D gene ambiguous. Germline CDR1 is LGHDT and CDR2 is YNNKEL (reference sequence). The CDR3 has 15 amino acids. The DNA for the CDR3 is TGTGCCAGCGGCCAAGATCCAGGTGGGAAAGCTGGCTACACCCTC. This encodes CASGQDPGGKAGYTL.

This clone was seen repeatedly, ten times or more. This chain joins TRBV24-1 and TRBJ2-5; D may match TRBD1 or TRBD2 (5 bases each). The CDR3 sequence is 16 residues long. Germline CDR1 KGHDR, CDR2 SFDVKD. V was pared by 2 bases and J by 4 bases, with 16 bases between. CDR3 sequence: CATSDWSPGTGETQYF. The CDR3 coding sequence is TGTGCCACCAGTGATTGGTCACCCGGGACCGGAGAGACCCAGTACTTC.

This clone turned up a few times. The chain combines TRBV25-1 with TRBJ2-6; D remains ambiguous. Trimming took off 5 bases at V and 4 bases at J, with 15 bases between the two ends. This CDR3 region has 16 residues. In germline, CDR1 is MGHDK, CDR2 SYGVNS. CDR3 amino acids: CASSPPGSSGANVLTF. The CDR3 DNA sequence: TGTGCCAGCAGTCCCCCGGGCTCCTCCGGGGCCAACGTCCTGACTTTC.